The clone carrying this T cell receptor (beta chain) occurred once. The entry originates in a study of shared clonotypes between healthy human individuals. Germline CDR1 reads MDHEN; CDR2 reads SYDVKM. This CDR3 spans 16 amino acids. The V end was cut by 5 bases, the J end by 0 bases, with 16 bases between. Profiled with immunoSEQ multiplex PCR; TCRdb holds only in-frame clones, not every one. The sample records around 1.5 million clones, approximately 98% being singletons. Sequencing was carried out using naive CD4+ T cells sorted from blood. The subset denotes: CD45RA+ positively selected. The source of this sequence is a man aged 25-45 years in good health. The rearrangement joins TRBV28 to TRBJ1-1; perhaps TRBD1 as D (5 bases). This chain's CDR3 is CASSVSAGTVNTEAFF. In nucleotides, the CDR3 is TGTGCCAGCAGTGTTAGCGCCGGGACGGTGAACACTGAAGCTTTCTTT.